This TCR beta chain was recorded in a study of early T cells in non-severe SARS-CoV-2 infection. For the study at large: The study sequenced bulk RNA from unsorted whole blood, with chains unpaired.

This CDR3 has 17 amino acids. Germline CDR1 MNHNY, CDR2 SVGAGI (reference sequence). V was trimmed by 7 bases and J by 1 base, leaving 22 bases between them. This clonotype has only a few counts. Unique molecular identifiers were attached to individual cDNA molecules. TCRdb used MiXCR to reprocess the 5' RACE reads, holding one entry per CDR3 protein. Among fewer than 80,000 distinct CDR3 sequences listed, around 12% were seen once. The chain has TRBV6-6 and TRBJ2-5; D unresolved. The material was whole blood, obtained at baseline. The clonotype originates from an adult who was a healthcare worker with PCR-confirmed SARS-CoV-2 infection or an uninfected control (not recorded which). The donor label of this sample is uncertain. In nucleotides, the CDR3 is TGTGCCAGCACCAAATGGGCATCTCCCACCTTCCAAGAGACCCAGTACTTC. Amino acid sequence: CASTKWASPTFQETQYF.